This entry is about one T cell receptor beta chain. This record belongs to a study of a mutant IDH1 vaccine in newly diagnosed glioma. Study-wide background: It was radiotherapy, temozolomide, or both that patients received previously, with most receiving both.

TCRdb's table, derived via immunoSEQ multiplex PCR, lists solely in-frame clones and lacks some. Of around 99,000 clones in the sample, around three quarters were seen once. Time point defined: baseline, week 1 (first vaccination visit). Treatment denoted: pre-vaccination baseline after standard-of-care therapy. CDR1 is SNHLY, CDR2 FYNNEI, per germline. V trimming: 9 bases; J trimming: 1 base; junction bases outside the gene matches: 7. The CDR3 runs to 17 residues. The sequence came from a man in his forties with glioma. The chain employs TRBV2 and TRBJ2-3, with 16 bases fitting TRBD2. The starting material was PBMCs, obtained from a glioma patient treated with radiotherapy, temozolomide or both. In DNA, the CDR3 is TGTGCCAGGTCCGGGACTAGCGGGGGGGGGCGCACAGATACGCAGTATTTT. Its protein is CARSGTSGGGRTDTQYF.